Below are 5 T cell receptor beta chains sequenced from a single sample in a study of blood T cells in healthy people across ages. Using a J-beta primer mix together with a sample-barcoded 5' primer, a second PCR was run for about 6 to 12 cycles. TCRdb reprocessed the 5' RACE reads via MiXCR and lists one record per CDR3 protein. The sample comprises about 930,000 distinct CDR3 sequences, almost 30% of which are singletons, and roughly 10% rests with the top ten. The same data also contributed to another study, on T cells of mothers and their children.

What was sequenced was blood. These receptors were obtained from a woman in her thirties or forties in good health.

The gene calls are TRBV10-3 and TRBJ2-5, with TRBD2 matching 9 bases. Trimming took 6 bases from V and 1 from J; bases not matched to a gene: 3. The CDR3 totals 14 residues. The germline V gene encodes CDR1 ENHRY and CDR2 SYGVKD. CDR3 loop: CAIRSGGPQETQYF. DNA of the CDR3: TGTGCCATCAGGAGCGGGGGGCCCCAAGAGACCCAGTACTTC.

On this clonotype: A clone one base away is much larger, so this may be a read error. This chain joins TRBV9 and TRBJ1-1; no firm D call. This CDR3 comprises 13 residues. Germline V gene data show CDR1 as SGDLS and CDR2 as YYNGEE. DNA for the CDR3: TGTGCCAGCGGCGTAGGTTCGGGCGTTGAAGCTTTCTTT. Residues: CASGVGSGVEAFF.

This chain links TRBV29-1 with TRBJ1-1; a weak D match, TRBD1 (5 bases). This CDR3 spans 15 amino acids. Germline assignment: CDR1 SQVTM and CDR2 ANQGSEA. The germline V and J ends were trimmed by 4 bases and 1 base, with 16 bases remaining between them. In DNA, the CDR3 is TGCAGCGTTGCCGGTTGGTACACAGGGAACACTGAAGCTTTCTTT. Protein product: CSVAGWYTGNTEAFF. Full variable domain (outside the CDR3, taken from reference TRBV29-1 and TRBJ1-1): SAVISQKPSRDICQRGTSLTIQCQVDSQVTMMFWYRQQPGQSLTLIATANQGSEATYESGFVIDKFPISRPNLTFSTLTVSNMSPEDSSIYLCSVAGWYTGNTEAFFGQGTRLTVV.

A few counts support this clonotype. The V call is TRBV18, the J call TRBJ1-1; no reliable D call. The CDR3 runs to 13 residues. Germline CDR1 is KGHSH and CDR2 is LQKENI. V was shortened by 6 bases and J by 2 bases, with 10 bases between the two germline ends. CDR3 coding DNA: TGTGCCAGCTCGCCCCTTCCAAACACTGAAGCTTTCTTT. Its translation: CASSPLPNTEAFF.

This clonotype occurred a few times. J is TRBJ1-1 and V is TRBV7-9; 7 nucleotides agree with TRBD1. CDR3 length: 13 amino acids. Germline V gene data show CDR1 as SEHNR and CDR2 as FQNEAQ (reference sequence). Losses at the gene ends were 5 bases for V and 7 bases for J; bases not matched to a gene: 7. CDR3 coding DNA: TGTGCCAGCAGCCCACAGGGGAGGAATGAAGCTTTCTTT. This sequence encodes CASSPQGRNEAFF. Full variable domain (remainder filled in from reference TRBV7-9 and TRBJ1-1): DTGVSQNPRHKITKRGQNVTFRCDPISEHNRLYWYRQTLGQGPEFLTYFQNEAQLEKSRLLSDRFSAERPKGSFSTLEIQRTEQGDSAMYLCASSPQGRNEAFFGQGTRLTVV.